A selection of T cell receptor beta chains follows, all from one sample in a study of shared clonotypes between healthy human individuals. TCRdb keeps only in-frame clones here, not all; method: immunoSEQ multiplex PCR. Found here are around 550,000 clones, approximately 96% of them singletons; the top ten hold around 0.11%. Sequenced sample: naive CD8+ T cells sorted from blood. Receptors originate from a woman aged 30 to 39 in good health. CDR3s leave out the opening cysteine and the closing phenylalanine or tryptophan. The D gene is left open where the match is weak. Clone size is shown for a subset of rows, as once, few, many or a class of expanded clone.

NA	NA	TRBJ1-1	TRBV28	ASSFQGLMNTEAF
NA	NA	TRBJ2-5	TRBV5-1	ASSPGLWEQY
once	NA	TRBJ1-2	TRBV27	ASSPIDPGQTNYGYT
NA	TRBD2	TRBJ2-1	TRBV27	ASGTSPYNEQF
few	NA	TRBJ1-1	TRBV5-4	ASSFRLNTEAF
NA	NA	TRBJ2-1	TRBV4-3	ASTEGSEQF
NA	NA	TRBJ2-3	TRBV7-3	ASSPLTGFSQPSTDTQY
once	NA	TRBJ2-1	TRBV19	ASSLWEGNEQF
NA	TRBD2	TRBJ2-2	TRBV13	ASSFTLPLAGGPAGELF
few	NA	TRBJ2-7	TRBV2	ASTEGGWQVDEQY
NA	TRBD1	TRBJ1-1	TRBV5-1	ASSLGTGLNTEAF
NA	NA	TRBJ2-7	TRBV11-2	ASSQLGGSAYEQY
NA	NA	TRBJ2-7	TRBV6-5	ASSYSASYEQY
NA	NA	TRBJ2-3	TRBV4-1	ASSQGARTDTQY
NA	TRBD2	TRBJ2-3	TRBV28	ATSSGITSTDTQY
NA	TRBD2	TRBJ2-7	TRBV27	ASSKGTSGNYEQY
NA	NA	TRBJ2-2	TRBV9	ASSARNRNGELF
once	NA	TRBJ2-5	TRBV7-7	ASSAWTEETQY
once	NA	TRBJ1-1	TRBV13	ASSFLGTTEAF
NA	TRBD1	TRBJ2-7	TRBV6-5	ASSPYTGGEQY
NA	NA	TRBJ2-4	TRBV19	ASSREEGGSKNIQY
NA	TRBD1	TRBJ1-5	TRBV27	ASKSTGVLYQPQH
NA	TRBD1	TRBJ2-7	TRBV15	ATSREDRDRYSYEQY
NA	NA	TRBJ2-3	TRBV9	ASSPIVGRGDTQY
NA	NA	TRBJ1-1	TRBV6-1	ASSEVGTGRLSEAF
NA	NA	TRBJ1-1	TRBV25-1	ASSLQGNLNYYTEAF
NA	TRBD1	TRBJ1-4	TRBV28	ASSPGQGVRLF
NA	TRBD1	TRBJ1-2	TRBV27	ASKPSGQIGYT